A single sample gave rise to the 7 T cell receptor beta chains below, sequenced in a study of early T cells in non-severe SARS-CoV-2 infection (dated by TCRdb to the early 2020s). The library was prepared using 5' RACE. These reads were obtained on a NextSeq 500. The raw public reads went through TCRdb reprocessing: fastp at Q25, MiXCR clone calling, in-frame beta chains kept. Each entry merges the rows of one CDR3 protein and shows their most common DNA and genes. Recorded for this sample are some 71,000 distinct CDR3 sequences; roughly 9.4% of them occurred a single time. The ten largest make up just under 6% of the sample. Sequencing was performed on whole blood. All receptors come from an adult who was a healthcare worker with PCR-confirmed SARS-CoV-2 infection or an uninfected control (not recorded which).

This clonotype was recorded at least ten times. The chain uses TRBV10-1 and TRBJ2-7; tentatively, D is TRBD1 (6 bases). The V and J ends lost 4 bases and 6 bases respectively, with 16 bases between them. The CDR3 extends over 14 amino acids. Germline V gene data show CDR1 as WNHNN and CDR2 as SYGVQD (reference sequence). The CDR3 protein is CASSAAQVGGEQYF. The CDR3 bases are TGCGCCAGCAGTGCGGCCCAAGTAGGGGGCGAGCAGTACTTC.

The chain uses TRBV6-6 and TRBJ2-3; 7 bases agree with TRBD2. The V gene end was trimmed by 6 bases and the J gene end by 2 bases; junction bases not matched to a gene: 5. Germline V CDR1 and CDR2: MNHNY, SVGAGI (reference sequence). The CDR3 has 14 amino acids. CDR3 in amino acids: CASRSGAITDTQYF. Here the CDR3 DNA reads TGTGCCAGCAGGAGCGGGGCGATCACAGATACGCAGTATTTT.

This clonotype has ten or more counts. The chain has TRBV7-9 and TRBJ2-4, with TRBD1 as a possible D gene (6 bases). Germline-derived CDR1 and CDR2 are SEHNR and FQNEAQ (reference sequence). This CDR3 contains 16 residues. The V end lost 0 bases, the J end lost 7 bases, and 16 bases lay between the germline ends. CDR3 protein: CASSLALTTQGNIQYF. CDR3 nucleotides: TGTGCCAGCAGCTTAGCGTTGACTACCCAGGGGAACATTCAGTACTTC.

The V gene is TRBV10-3, the J gene TRBJ2-7; 7 bases fit TRBD1. V dropped 6 bases and J dropped 3; count of bases not matched to a gene: 2. Germline lookup yields CDR1 ENHRY and CDR2 SYGVKD. The CDR3 contains 12 residues. This chain's CDR3 is CAISRDSYEQYF. The CDR3 DNA is TGTGCCATCAGCCGGGACAGCTACGAGCAGTACTTC.

The sample holds many counts of this clonotype. The chain has TRBV2 and TRBJ2-1; maybe TRBD1 (6 bases). Trimming cost V 3 bases and J 5 bases, with 11 bases left between them. The CDR3 totals 14 residues. Per the germline V gene, CDR1 is SNHLY and CDR2 is FYNNEI. CDR3 nucleotides: TGTGCCAGCAGTGATAGGGGGTTTAACAATGAGCAGTTCTTC. It specifies CASSDRGFNNEQFF.

The sample holds many counts of this clonotype. This chain connects TRBV20-1 to TRBJ2-2, with 9 bases identical to TRBD2. The germline CDR1 and CDR2 sequences are DFQATT and SNEGSKA (reference sequence). V lost 0 bases, J lost 3 bases, and 11 bases stayed unmatched. The CDR3 spans 18 residues. The CDR3 protein is CSARDALVSGRDTGELFF. The CDR3 region has the DNA TGCAGTGCTAGAGATGCCCTGGTTAGCGGGAGAGACACCGGGGAGCTGTTTTTT.

The sample holds many counts of this clonotype. This rearrangement joins TRBV2 to TRBJ1-4, with TRBD1 matching over 10 bases. Germline V CDR1 and CDR2: SNHLY, FYNNEI. With 6 bases clipped from V and 7 bases from J, the junction kept 5 bases outside the gene matches. The CDR3 loop spans 14 amino acids. The DNA for the CDR3 is TGTGCCAGCAGGAGACAGGGGGCGAGTGAAAAACTGTTTTTT. Its translation is CASRRQGASEKLFF. The entire variable domain, with the rest obtained from reference TRBV2 and TRBJ1-4, is as follows: EPEVTQTPSHQVTQMGQEVILRCVPISNHLYFYWYRQILGQKVEFLVSFYNNEISEKSEIFDDQFSVERPDGSNFTLKIRSTKLEDSAMYFCASRRQGASEKLFFGSGTQLSVL.